This T cell receptor beta chain was recorded in a study of T cell repertoires in cytomegalovirus infection. With regard to this clonotype: What it binds is unknown.

Per the germline V gene, CDR1 is LNHDA and CDR2 is SQIVND (reference sequence). V was cut by 7 bases and J by 0 bases, with 6 bases left in between. This CDR3 contains 13 residues. TCRdb itself ran the reads through MiXCR, one entry per CDR3 protein. The sample has some 800,000 distinct CDR3 sequences, around 29% seen once. Study-level results: Frequencies of public TCR beta families were cumulated, and this identified carriers of CMV plus the relevant HLA.

The sample consisted of cultured CD8+ T cells from PBMCs, taken from culture after CMV antigen stimulation. The chain uses TRBV19 and TRBJ2-2; no firm D call. The sequence was collected from a human donor in good health (CMV status not recorded). Some clones in this sample may be carry-over from other donors' samples. CDR3 nucleotides: TGTGCCAGTAACAGCGCGAACACCGGGGAGCTGTTTTTT. This sequence encodes CASNSANTGELFF. The full variable domain, in which reference TRBV19 and TRBJ2-2 provide the parts outside the CDR3, is DGGITQSPKYLFRKEGQNVTLSCEQNLNHDAMYWYRQDPGQGLRLIYYSQIVNDFQKGDIAEGYSVSREKKESFPLTVTSAQKNPTAFYLCASNSANTGELFFGEGSRLTVL.